This T cell receptor (beta chain) was sequenced during a study of Graves' ophthalmopathy and Graves' hyperthyroidism. From RNA, the CDR3 regions of TCR beta chains were amplified and sequenced. First-round RT-PCR relied on HTBI primers, and a second-round multiplex PCR came next. One entry per CDR3 protein, called by TCRdb with MiXCR from the multiplex PCR reads. The repertoire holds 740,000 or so distinct CDR3 sequences, with 40% as singletons. Of note for this clonotype: The antigen remains unidentified.

General study results and limits: Most thyroid clonotypes expanded beyond 0.001 frequency were also found in blood.

V shed 6 bases, J shed 4 bases, and the junction held 10 bases outside the gene matches. Per germline, CDR1 SEHNR and CDR2 FQNEAQ (reference sequence). The CDR3 extends over 15 amino acids. This chain uses TRBV7-9 with TRBJ2-5, with 8 bases that match TRBD1. The sample was peripheral blood. This sequence was found in an adult man with Graves' ophthalmopathy. The CDR3 sequence: CASSPDRGIRETQYF. CDR3 DNA sequence: TGTGCCAGCAGTCCTGACAGGGGCATTCGAGAGACCCAGTACTTC.